This entry features one T cell receptor (beta chain) sequence. The data are from a study of Ad26.COV2.S vaccination and SARS-CoV-2 variants. Whole-study context: The trial was COV1001 and the donor's arm was Ad26.COV2.S.

The ends lost 1 base at V and 5 bases at J; junction bases unmatched: 4. Germline assignment: CDR1 SNHLY and CDR2 FYNNEI. The CDR3 totals 14 residues. Sequencing used immunoSEQ multiplex PCR; TCRdb keeps in-frame clones, though not all of them. The data show about half a million clones, 89% seen once. Stated treatment: roughly 19 received Ad26.COV2.S at low or high dose, single or two shots; about five received placebo; per-sample allocation not given. The samples were gathered on day 63 after the first injection of vaccine or placebo. A Boston donor was an adult aged 18-55 years. Sequenced material: peripheral blood, taken in a trial of Ad26.COV2.S vaccine versus placebo. This TCR derives from a person between 18 and 59 years old who received the Ad26.COV2.S COVID-19 vaccine or a placebo. The gene calls are TRBV2 and TRBJ2-5; 7 positions match TRBD2. The CDR3 bases are TGTGCCAGCAGTGAAGGGGGGGGACGGGAGACCCAGTACTTC. It specifies CASSEGGGRETQYF.